A selection of T cell receptor beta chains follows, all from one sample in a study of regulatory T cells in long-lasting Graves disease. TCRdb redid the calling of the multiplex PCR reads with MiXCR, one entry per CDR3 protein. The top ten clones hold approximately 22% of a sample with 350,000 to 500,000 distinct CDR3 sequences, 15% to 20% of them seen once. This same sample was also taken into another study, of T cells in Graves' hyperthyroidism and ophthalmopathy.

The sequenced sample was peripheral blood mononuclear cells (PBMCs), obtained at new diagnosis, from a patient treated with antithyroid drugs. These receptors were taken from a woman between 18 and 29 years old with Graves disease. Both conserved end residues are part of each CDR3. A D gene is named only where the DNA matches it firmly. Where a row states a size, it is once, few, many or the class of an expanded clone; other rows omit it.

V gene	D gene	J gene	clone size	CDR3 protein	CDR3 DNA
TRBV5-4	TRBD1	TRBJ1-6	.	CASSVSDRGRYSPLHF	TGTGCCAGCAGCGTATCCGACAGGGGGAGGTATTCACCCCTCCACTTT
TRBV7-2	.	TRBJ1-6	few	CASSSRTVQNSPLHF	TGTGCCAGCAGCTCCAGGACAGTCCAAAATTCACCCCTCCACTTT
TRBV20-1	.	TRBJ2-7	many	CSARALRSPSSYEQYF	TGCAGTGCTAGAGCGCTCCGATCACCGAGCTCCTACGAGCAGTACTTC
TRBV7-3	.	TRBJ2-1	many	CASSRQVYNEQFF	TGTGCCAGCAGCAGACAGGTCTACAATGAGCAGTTCTTC
TRBV6-2/TRBV6-3	.	TRBJ2-3	.	CASSYSLDTQYF	TGTGCCAGCAGTTACTCCTTAGATACGCAGTATTTT
TRBV2	.	TRBJ2-7	many	CASSGRGDARYEQYF	TGTGCCAGCAGTGGGCGGGGCGACGCGAGGTACGAGCAGTACTTC
TRBV11-3	TRBD2	TRBJ2-3	many	CASSPTFSGTSTDTQYF	TGTGCCAGCAGTCCCACCTTTAGCGGGACCAGCACAGATACGCAGTATTTT
TRBV4-1	.	TRBJ2-7	many	CASSQGGMRNEQYF	TGCGCCAGCAGCCAAGGGGGAATGAGGAACGAGCAGTACTTC
TRBV28	TRBD1	TRBJ1-1	many	CASSTTGGITEAFF	TGTGCCAGCAGCACGACAGGGGGTATCACTGAAGCTTTCTTT
TRBV12-3/TRBV12-4	.	TRBJ2-1	many	CASSFIRGRGYNEQFF	TGTGCCAGCAGTTTTATTCGAGGCCGGGGATACAATGAGCAGTTCTTC
TRBV7-3	TRBD2	TRBJ2-1	.	CASSPIGLAGGIDEQFF	TGTGCCAGCAGCCCAATTGGACTAGCGGGAGGTATCGATGAGCAGTTCTTC
TRBV2	.	TRBJ1-1	.	CASKGGMNTEAFF	TGTGCCAGCAAGGGGGGAATGAACACTGAAGCTTTCTTT
TRBV6-2/TRBV6-3	TRBD2	TRBJ2-7	few	CASSPHTSAEQYF	TGTGCCAGCAGTCCTCATACTAGCGCCGAGCAGTACTTC
TRBV10-3	TRBD2	TRBJ2-1	many	CAISGRASGITYSYNEQFF	TGTGCCATCTCTGGCAGGGCTAGCGGGATTACTTACTCCTACAATGAGCAGTTCTTC
TRBV12-3/TRBV12-4	.	TRBJ1-3	few	CASSLSGTIYF	TGTGCCAGCAGTTTAAGTGGCACCATATATTTT
TRBV5-1	TRBD2	TRBJ2-3	once	CASSLASGTLTDTQYF	TGCGCCAGCAGCTTGGCTAGCGGAACCCTCACAGATACGCAGTATTTT
TRBV6-1	.	TRBJ2-7	many	CASSAGQWRAEQYF	TGTGCCAGCAGCGCCGGACAGTGGAGGGCAGAGCAGTACTTC
TRBV20-1	TRBD2	TRBJ2-3	few	CSASLAGSGTDTQYF	TGCAGTGCTAGCCTAGCGGGATCAGGCACAGATACGCAGTATTTT
TRBV3-1	.	TRBJ2-3	many	CASSLREDTDTQYF	TGTGCCAGCAGCCTTCGGGAAGACACAGATACGCAGTATTTT
TRBV20-1	.	TRBJ1-5	many	CSASKVAEDSNQPQHF	TGCAGTGCTAGTAAAGTTGCAGAGGATAGCAATCAGCCCCAGCATTTT
TRBV30	.	TRBJ2-1	.	CACRAGEVSNEQFF	TGTGCCTGCCGAGCAGGGGAGGTTTCCAATGAGCAGTTCTTC
TRBV7-8	TRBD2	TRBJ2-1	many	CASSLGTSSGNEQFF	TGTGCCAGCAGCCTAGGGACTAGCAGTGGGAATGAGCAGTTCTTC
TRBV5-1	TRBD2	TRBJ2-3	few	CASSFSGSLSTDTQYF	TGCGCCAGCAGCTTTAGCGGGAGCCTCAGCACAGATACGCAGTATTTT
TRBV3-1	TRBD2	TRBJ2-2	few	CASSQAAGGNTGELFF	TGTGCCAGCAGCCAAGCAGCGGGAGGGAACACCGGGGAGCTGTTTTTT
TRBV18	TRBD1	TRBJ2-1	few	CASSPPGGTYNEQFF	TGTGCCAGCTCACCTCCAGGGGGTACCTACAATGAGCAGTTCTTC
TRBV12-3/TRBV12-4	.	TRBJ1-4	.	CASRPGSPFEKLFF	TGTGCCAGCAGACCAGGATCCCCTTTTGAAAAACTGTTTTTT
TRBV10-3	.	TRBJ2-7	.	CATTRDLSYEQYF	TGTGCCACCACTCGGGACCTATCCTACGAGCAGTACTTC